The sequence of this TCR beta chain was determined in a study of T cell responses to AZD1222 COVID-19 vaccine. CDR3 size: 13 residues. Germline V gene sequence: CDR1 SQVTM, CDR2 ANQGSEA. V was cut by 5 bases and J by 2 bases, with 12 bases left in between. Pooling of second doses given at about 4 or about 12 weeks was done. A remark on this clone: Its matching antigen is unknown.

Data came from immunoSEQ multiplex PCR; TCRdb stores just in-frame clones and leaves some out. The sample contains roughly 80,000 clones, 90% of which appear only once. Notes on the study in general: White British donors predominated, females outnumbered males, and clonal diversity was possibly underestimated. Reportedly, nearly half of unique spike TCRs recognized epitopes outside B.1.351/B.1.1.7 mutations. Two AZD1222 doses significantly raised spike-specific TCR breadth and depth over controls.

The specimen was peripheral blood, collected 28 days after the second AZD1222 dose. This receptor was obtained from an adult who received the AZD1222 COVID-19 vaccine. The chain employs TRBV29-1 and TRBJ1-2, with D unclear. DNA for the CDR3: TGCAGCGTTCAGTCGGATACCAACTATGGCTACACCTTC. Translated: CSVQSDTNYGYTF.